This T cell receptor beta chain was retrieved from a study of shared clonotypes between healthy human individuals. Findings of the study overall: In general, naive subsets displayed greater estimated richness than memory subsets did. Shared clonotypes across all four donors exceeded non-shared ones in generation probability.

Here immunoSEQ multiplex PCR was the method, and the copy in TCRdb shows in-frame clones only, minus some. This sample yields more than 2 million clones, of which about 95% are seen a single time; approximately 1.2% belongs to the top ten. Germline trimming cut 6 bases from V and 1 base from J; bases unmatched to any gene: 6. The germline V gene encodes CDR1 SGHNT and CDR2 YYREEE (reference sequence). CDR3 size: 14 residues. Turning to this clone: What it binds is unknown.

Positively selected for CCR7, the CD45RO-negative cells used as naive CD8 cells excluded terminally differentiated effector memory CD45RA+ cells. The gene calls are TRBV5-4 and TRBJ2-5; 7 bases map to TRBD1. The receptor's source is a man between 18 and 35 years old in good health. Sample: naive CD8+ T cells sorted from blood. The CDR3 DNA sequence: TGTGCCAGCACCGTAGACAGGGTCCAAGAGACCCAGTACTTC. It encodes CASTVDRVQETQYF.